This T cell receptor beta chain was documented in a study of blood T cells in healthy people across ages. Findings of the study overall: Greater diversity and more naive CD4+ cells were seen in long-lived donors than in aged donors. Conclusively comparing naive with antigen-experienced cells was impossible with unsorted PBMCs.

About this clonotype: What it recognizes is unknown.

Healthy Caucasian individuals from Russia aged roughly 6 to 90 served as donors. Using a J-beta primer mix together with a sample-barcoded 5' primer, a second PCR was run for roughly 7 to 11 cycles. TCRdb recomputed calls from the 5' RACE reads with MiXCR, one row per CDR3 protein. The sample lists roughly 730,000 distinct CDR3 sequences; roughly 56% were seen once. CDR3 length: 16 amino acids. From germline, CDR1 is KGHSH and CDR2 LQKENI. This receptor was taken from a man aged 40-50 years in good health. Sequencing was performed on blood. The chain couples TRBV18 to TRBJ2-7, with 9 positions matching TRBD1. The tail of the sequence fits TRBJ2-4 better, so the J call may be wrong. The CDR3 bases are TGTGCCAGCTCACCTTCTAGGACAGGGGCCGACAACATTCAGTACTTC. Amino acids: CASSPSRTGADNIQYF.